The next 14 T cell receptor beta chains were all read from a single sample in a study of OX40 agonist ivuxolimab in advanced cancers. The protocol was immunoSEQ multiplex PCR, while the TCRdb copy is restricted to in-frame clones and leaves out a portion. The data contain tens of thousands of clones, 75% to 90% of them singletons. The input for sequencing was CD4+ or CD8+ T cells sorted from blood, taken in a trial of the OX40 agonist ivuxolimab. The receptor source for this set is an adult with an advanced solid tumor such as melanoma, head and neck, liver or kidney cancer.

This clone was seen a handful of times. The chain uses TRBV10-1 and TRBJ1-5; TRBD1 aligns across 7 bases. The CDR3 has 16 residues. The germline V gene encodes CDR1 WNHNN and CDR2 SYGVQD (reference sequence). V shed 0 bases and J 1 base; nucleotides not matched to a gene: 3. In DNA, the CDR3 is TGCGCCAGCAGTGAGTCGGACAGGAGGAGCAATCAGCCCCAGCATTTT. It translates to CASSESDRRSNQPQHF.

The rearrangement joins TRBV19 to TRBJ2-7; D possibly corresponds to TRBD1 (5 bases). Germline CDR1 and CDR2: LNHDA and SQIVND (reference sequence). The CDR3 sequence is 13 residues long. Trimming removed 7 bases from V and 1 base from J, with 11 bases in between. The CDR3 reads CASKGTGSYEQYF. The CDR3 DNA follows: TGTGCCAGTAAGGGTACAGGTTCCTACGAGCAGTACTTC.

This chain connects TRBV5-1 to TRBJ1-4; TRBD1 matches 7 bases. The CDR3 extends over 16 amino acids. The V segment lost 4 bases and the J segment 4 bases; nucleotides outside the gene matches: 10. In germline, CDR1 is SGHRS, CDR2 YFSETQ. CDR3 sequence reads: CASSLGQALNNEKLFF. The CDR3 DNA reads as TGCGCCAGCAGCCTTGGACAGGCTCTAAATAATGAAAAACTGTTTTTT.

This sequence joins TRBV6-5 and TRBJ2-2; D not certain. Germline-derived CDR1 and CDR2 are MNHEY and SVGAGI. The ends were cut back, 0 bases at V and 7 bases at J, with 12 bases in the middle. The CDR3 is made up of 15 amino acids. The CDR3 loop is CASSYSYRVGGELFF. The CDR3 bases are TGTGCCAGCAGTTACTCCTACCGGGTAGGCGGGGAGCTGTTTTTT.

This CDR3 is CASSISGTGKETQYF. The DNA for the CDR3 is TGTGCCAGCAGCATCTCCGGGACAGGGAAAGAGACCCAGTACTTC. V usage is TRBV7-3 and J usage is TRBJ2-5; 9 bases fit TRBD1. V was pared by 5 bases and J by 3 bases, with 7 bases of the junction left unmatched. The CDR3 is 15 residues long. From germline, CDR1 is SGHTA and CDR2 FQGTGA.

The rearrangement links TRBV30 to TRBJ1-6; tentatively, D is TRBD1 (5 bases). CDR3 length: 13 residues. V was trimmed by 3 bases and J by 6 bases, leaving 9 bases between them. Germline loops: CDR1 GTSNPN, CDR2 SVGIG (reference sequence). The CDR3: CAWRDTSNSPLHF. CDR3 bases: TGTGCCTGGAGGGACACCTCTAATTCACCCCTCCACTTT.

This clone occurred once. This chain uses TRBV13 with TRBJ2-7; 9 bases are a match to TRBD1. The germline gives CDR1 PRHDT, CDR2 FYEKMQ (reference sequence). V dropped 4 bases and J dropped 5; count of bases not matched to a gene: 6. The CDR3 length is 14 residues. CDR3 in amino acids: CASSSRTGANEQYF. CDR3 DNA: TGTGCCAGCAGCTCTCGGACAGGGGCCAACGAGCAGTACTTC.

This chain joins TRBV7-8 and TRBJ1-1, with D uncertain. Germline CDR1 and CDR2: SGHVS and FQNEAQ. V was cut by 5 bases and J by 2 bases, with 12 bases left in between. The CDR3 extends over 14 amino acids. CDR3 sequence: CASSRREGNTEAFF. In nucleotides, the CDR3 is TGTGCCAGCAGCCGGAGGGAGGGAAACACTGAAGCTTTCTTT.

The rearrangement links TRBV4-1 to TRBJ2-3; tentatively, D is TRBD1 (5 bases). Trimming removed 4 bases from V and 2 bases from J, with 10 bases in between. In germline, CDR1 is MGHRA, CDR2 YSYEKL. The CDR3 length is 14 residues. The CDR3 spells CASSPWGLTDTQYF. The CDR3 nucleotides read TGCGCCAGCAGCCCATGGGGCCTCACAGATACGCAGTATTTT.

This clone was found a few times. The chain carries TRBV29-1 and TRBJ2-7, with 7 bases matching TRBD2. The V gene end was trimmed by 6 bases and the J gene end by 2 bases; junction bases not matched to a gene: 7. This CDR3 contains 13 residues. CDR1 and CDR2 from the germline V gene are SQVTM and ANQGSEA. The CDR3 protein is CSVNVGGAYEQYF. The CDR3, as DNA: TGCAGCGTGAATGTTGGGGGGGCCTACGAGCAGTACTTC.

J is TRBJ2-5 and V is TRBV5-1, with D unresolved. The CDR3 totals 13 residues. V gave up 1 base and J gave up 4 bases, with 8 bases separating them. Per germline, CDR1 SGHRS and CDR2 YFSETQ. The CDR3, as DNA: TGCGCCAGCAGCTTGCCCTCCCGAGAGACCCAGTACTTC. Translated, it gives CASSLPSRETQYF.

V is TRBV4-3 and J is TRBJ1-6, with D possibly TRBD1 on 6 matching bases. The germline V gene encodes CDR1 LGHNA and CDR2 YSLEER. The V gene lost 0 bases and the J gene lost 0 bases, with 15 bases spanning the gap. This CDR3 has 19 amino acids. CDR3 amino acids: CASSQDRSGASSYNSPLHF. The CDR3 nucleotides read TGCGCCAGCAGCCAAGATCGATCGGGGGCGAGCTCCTATAATTCACCCCTCCACTTT.

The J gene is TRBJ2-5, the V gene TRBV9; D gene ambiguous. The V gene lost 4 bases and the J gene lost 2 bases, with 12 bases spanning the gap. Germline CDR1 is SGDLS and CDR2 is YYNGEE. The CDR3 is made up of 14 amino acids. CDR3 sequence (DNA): TGTGCCAGCAGCACAACCGGGCCTCAAGAGACCCAGTACTTC. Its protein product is CASSTTGPQETQYF.

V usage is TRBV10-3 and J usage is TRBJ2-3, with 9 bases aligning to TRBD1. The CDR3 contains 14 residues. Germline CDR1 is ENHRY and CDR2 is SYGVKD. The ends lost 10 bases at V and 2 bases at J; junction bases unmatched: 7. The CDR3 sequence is CATSQGAPTDTQYF. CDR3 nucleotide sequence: TGTGCCACCTCACAGGGGGCACCCACAGATACGCAGTATTTT.